This TCR beta chain was captured by sequencing in a study of T cells after yellow fever vaccination. CDR3 length: 17 amino acids. V dropped 0 bases and J dropped 1 base, with 16 bases sitting between them. Germline CDR1 reads LGHNA; CDR2 reads YSLEER. At least ten counts were recorded for this clonotype. Its specificity is unknown. Findings of the study overall: Clones from primary vaccination mostly reappeared after the booster (96% CD4, around 90% CD8). A minor fraction of clonotypes spanned both CD4 and CD8 compartments. Contaminants from the bulk population, in the form of abundant clonotypes, could be found in FACS-sorted repertoires.

A 5'RACE template-switching step, the method used to make TCR cDNA, added a universal primer site and UMIs. Via MiXCR, TCRdb re-called the 5' RACE reads, giving one row per CDR3 protein. This repertoire shows 90,000 to 130,000 distinct CDR3 sequences, approximately 8.4% found once; its top ten account for over 25%. Sample: CD8+ T cells sorted from PBMCs, taken 45 days after the yellow fever booster vaccination. The chain carries TRBV4-3 and TRBJ2-7; weak D call: TRBD1 (5 bases). This sequence was found in a man aged 25 to 45 who received the YFV17D yellow fever vaccine. CDR3: CASSQDDSTGYSYEQYF. For the CDR3, the DNA is TGCGCCAGCAGCCAAGACGATTCAACAGGCTATTCCTACGAGCAGTACTTC.